This TCR beta chain emerged from a study of cytomegalovirus exposure and HLA in healthy donors. This CDR3 is built from 13 residues. Germline V gene data show CDR1 as SGHTA and CDR2 as FQGNSA. J was trimmed by 11 bases and V by 1 base; bases with no gene match: 6. In the PCR, 60 Vbeta and 13 Jbeta primers were used. This table comes from immunoSEQ multiplex PCR, and its TCRdb copy is limited to in-frame clones, with some not included. The table includes some 120,000 clones, around 80% detected once. Input material: PBMCs. The receptor comes from a man aged 50 to 60 in good health and CMV-seronegative. The chain has TRBV7-2 and TRBJ2-3; 7 bases agree with TRBD2. CDR3 sequence reads: CASSLGVGGRQYF. In nucleotides, the CDR3 is TGTGCCAGCAGCTTAGGAGTAGGCGGGAGGCAGTATTTT.